A single T cell receptor (beta chain) is shown here with its context. The record originates from a study of shared clonotypes between healthy human individuals. Per the germline V gene, CDR1 is DFQATT and CDR2 is SNEGSKA (reference sequence). The V gene lost 3 bases and the J gene lost 6 bases, with 9 bases spanning the gap. The length of the CDR3 is 11 residues. CD45RO-negative CD8 cells positively selected for CCR7 made up the naive population, which excluded terminally differentiated effector memory CD45RA+ cells. Assay: immunoSEQ multiplex PCR; the TCRdb copy retains only in-frame clones and omits some. The sample has over 2 million clones, approximately 95% seen once; the top ten hold 0.9% to 1.4%.

The TCR was taken from a man aged 18 to 35 in good health. Sequenced input: naive CD8+ T cells sorted from blood. V and J are TRBV20-1 and TRBJ2-7; either TRBD1 or TRBD2 may supply D (6 bases each). This CDR3 is CSASWGAEQYF. The CDR3, as DNA: TGCAGTGCTAGCTGGGGGGCCGAGCAGTACTTC.